These 31 T cell receptor beta chains were all obtained from the same sample, sequenced in a study of technical replicates of blood from a handful of donors. The table came from immunoSEQ multiplex PCR; TCRdb's copy has only in-frame clones and leaves some out. The profile shows around 69,000 clones, 88% of them singletons. Sequenced sample: PBMCs. All receptors come from a human donor in good health. Some clones in this sample may be carry-over from other donors' samples.

The chain combines TRBV7-2 with TRBJ1-4; 9 nucleotides match TRBD1. Germline CDR1 is SGHTA and CDR2 is FQGNSA. The CDR3 covers 15 residues. V gave up 5 bases and J gave up 5 bases; unmatched junction bases: 6. CDR3 sequence reads: CASSTRTGDNEKLFF. The CDR3 DNA is TGTGCCAGCAGCACCCGGACAGGGGACAATGAAAAACTGTTTTTT.

The chain employs TRBV18 and TRBJ1-3; possible D gene TRBD1, 5 bases. Trimming left V 4 bases short and J 1 base short, with 11 bases between. Per the germline V gene, CDR1 is KGHSH and CDR2 is LQKENI. The CDR3 spans 15 residues. CDR3 bases: TGTGCCAGCTCACTCCCGGCAGGGTCTGGAAACACCATATATTTT. Residues: CASSLPAGSGNTIYF.

The chain has TRBV6-1 and TRBJ1-2; 7 bases agree with TRBD1. Germline V gene data show CDR1 as MNHNS and CDR2 as SASEGT. CDR3 length: 15 amino acids. J lost 3 bases, V lost 3 bases, and 7 bases had no gene match. CDR3 nucleotides: TGTGCCAGCAGTGAGGCCCGCAGGGGGGACTATGGCTACACCTTC. Translating it yields CASSEARRGDYGYTF.

The gene calls are TRBV5-1 and TRBJ2-3, with TRBD1 as a possible D gene (6 bases). CDR3 size: 15 residues. V was clipped by 4 bases and J by 0 bases, with 12 bases between them. CDR1 is SGHRS, CDR2 YFSETQ, per germline. CDR3 coding DNA: TGCGCCAGCAGCCAGGGGTATACAAGCACAGATACGCAGTATTTT. It yields the protein CASSQGYTSTDTQYF.

The gene calls are TRBV9 and TRBJ2-7; 10 positions agree with TRBD2. The V and J ends lost 0 bases and 9 bases, in that order; junction bases with no gene match: 9. The CDR3 covers 15 residues. Germline V CDR1 and CDR2: SGDLS, YYNGEE. The CDR3 loop reads CASSVVGLAGAMQYF. CDR3 nucleotide sequence: TGTGCCAGCAGCGTAGTCGGGCTAGCGGGAGCCATGCAGTACTTC.

The V and J genes are TRBV19 and TRBJ1-2; TRBD1 matches 9 bases. CDR1 and CDR2 from the germline V gene are LNHDA and SQIVND (reference sequence). V lost 5 bases to trimming and J lost 6 bases; unmatched junction nucleotides: 13. The CDR3 covers 16 residues. CDR3 protein: CASSPQATGGWNGYTF. In nucleotides, the CDR3 is TGTGCCAGTAGTCCCCAGGCGACAGGGGGGTGGAATGGCTACACCTTC.

The chain joins TRBV19 to TRBJ2-5; D may be TRBD2 (7 bases). The CDR3 covers 13 residues. Germline assignment: CDR1 LNHDA and CDR2 SQIVND (reference sequence). V shed 6 bases and J shed 0 bases, with 8 bases lying between them. This CDR3 reads CASSGGHQETQYF. CDR3 nucleotides: TGTGCCAGTAGCGGGGGGCACCAAGAGACCCAGTACTTC.

This chain links TRBV19 with TRBJ2-2, with 12 bases that match TRBD2. V shed 1 base, J shed 6 bases, and the junction held 3 bases outside the gene matches. There are 16 residues in the CDR3. Per the germline V gene, CDR1 is LNHDA and CDR2 is SQIVND (reference sequence). CDR3 residues: CASSIASGRGSGELFF. In DNA form, the CDR3 reads TGTGCCAGTAGTATAGCTAGCGGGAGGGGCTCCGGGGAGCTGTTTTTT.

The sample holds one count of this clone. This chain links TRBV11-2 with TRBJ1-6; the D gene is possibly TRBD1 (5 bases). Germline assignment: CDR1 SGHAT and CDR2 FQNNGV. This CDR3 spans 18 amino acids. V was cut by 1 base and J by 4 bases, with 17 bases left in between. The CDR3 loop reads CASSLVSQGARYNSPLHF. The CDR3 DNA follows: TGTGCCAGCAGCTTAGTATCCCAGGGTGCAAGATATAATTCACCCCTCCACTTT.

The chain combines TRBV7-9 with TRBJ2-1; D is ambiguous. Trimming cost V 5 bases and J 4 bases, with 21 bases left between them. Germline V gene data show CDR1 as SEHNR and CDR2 as FQNEAQ (reference sequence). The CDR3 totals 17 residues. CDR3 protein: CASSPPPFVGSYNEQFF. CDR3 DNA sequence: TGTGCCAGCAGCCCACCCCCCTTCGTCGGGTCGTACAATGAGCAGTTCTTC.

The chain carries TRBV2 and TRBJ1-1, with D tentatively TRBD1 (6 bases). CDR3 length: 12 residues. Germline values: CDR1 SNHLY, CDR2 FYNNEI. V lost 5 bases, J lost 6 bases, and 10 bases lay in between. The CDR3 bases are TGTGCCAGCAGTCGCGAGGGGGCTGAAGCTTTCTTT. It is translated as CASSREGAEAFF.

The chain combines TRBV6-6 with TRBJ2-7; 10 nucleotides line up with TRBD2. The CDR3 runs 16 residues. Germline CDR1 and CDR2: MNHNY and SVGAGI (reference sequence). J gave up 4 bases and V 0 bases, and 6 bases lay outside the gene matches. CDR3 region: CASSYSGTSVFYEQYF. The CDR3 DNA reads as TGTGCCAGCAGTTACTCTGGGACTAGCGTCTTTTACGAGCAGTACTTC.

This clone was detected only a few times. The J gene is TRBJ2-2, the V gene TRBV7-3; 12 bases are a match to TRBD2. Germline lookup yields CDR1 SGHTA and CDR2 FQGTGA. The CDR3 spans 16 residues. The J segment lost 7 bases and the V segment lost 5 bases, leaving 8 bases of the junction unmatched. The CDR3: CASSLGTSGLGGELFF. DNA for the CDR3: TGTGCCAGCAGCCTGGGGACTAGCGGGTTAGGCGGGGAGCTGTTTTTT. The full variable domain, with the rest looked up from reference TRBV7-3 and TRBJ2-2, is GAGVSQTPSNKVTEKGKYVELRCDPISGHTALYWYRQSLGQGPEFLIYFQGTGAADDSGLPNDRFFAVRPEGSVSTLKIQRTERGDSAVYLCASSLGTSGLGGELFFGEGSRLTVL.

The chain uses TRBV5-6 and TRBJ2-5, with D unclear. The ends were cut back, 4 bases at V and 1 base at J, with 8 bases in the middle. Looked up from germline, CDR1 is SGHDT and CDR2 is YYEEEE. This CDR3 has 13 amino acids. The CDR3 DNA is TGTGCCAGCAGCGGCCCTAGCCAAGAGACCCAGTACTTC. This encodes CASSGPSQETQYF.

This rearrangement joins TRBV27 to TRBJ2-1; TRBD2 matches 12 bases. The CDR3 loop spans 16 amino acids. The ends lost 5 bases at V and 5 bases at J; junction bases unmatched: 7. Germline V gene data show CDR1 as MNHEY and CDR2 as SMNVEV (reference sequence). The DNA of the CDR3 is TGTGCCAGCAGTCCCCTAGCGGGAGGGCCCCACAATGAGCAGTTCTTC. Its translation: CASSPLAGGPHNEQFF.

The J gene is TRBJ2-7, the V gene TRBV12-5; maybe TRBD1 (6 bases). V was shortened by 2 bases and J by 3 bases, with 11 bases between the two germline ends. The CDR3 is made up of 14 amino acids. The germline gives CDR1 LGHNT, CDR2 FRNRAP. Written as DNA, the CDR3 is TGTGCTAGTGGTTTGCAGGGGCTAGACTACGAGCAGTACTTC. Translation: CASGLQGLDYEQYF.

V and J are TRBV4-3 and TRBJ2-7, with 12 nucleotides matching TRBD1. Trimming at V came to 1 base and at J to 9 bases, leaving 7 bases not matched to a gene. Germline V CDR1 and CDR2: LGHNA, YSLEER. The CDR3 is made up of 15 amino acids. CDR3 coding DNA: TGCGCCAGCAGCCAAGGGGACAGGGGGCCCGCGCTGCAGTACTTC. Encoded protein: CASSQGDRGPALQYF.

This clone was observed a single time. The chain recombines TRBV18 with TRBJ2-7; TRBD2 matches 8 bases. Germline CDR1 is KGHSH and CDR2 is LQKENI. The junction had 3 bases not matched to a gene; V was cut back by 2 bases and J by 6 bases. The CDR3 is made up of 13 amino acids. The CDR3 sequence: CASSPSLAAEQYF. In DNA, the CDR3 is TGTGCCAGCTCACCATCACTAGCGGCCGAGCAGTACTTC.

The chain employs TRBV6-5 and TRBJ2-7; 9 bases match TRBD2. V shed 2 bases, J shed 3 bases, and the junction held 5 bases outside the gene matches. Germline values: CDR1 MNHEY, CDR2 SVGAGI. The CDR3 spans 15 residues. The CDR3 DNA is TGTGCCAGCAGTTACCGGCTAGCGGGGAGCTACGAGCAGTACTTC. Residues: CASSYRLAGSYEQYF.

The rearrangement uses TRBV9 and TRBJ2-1, with TRBD2 identical over 8 bases. V shed 6 bases, J shed 9 bases, and the junction held 20 bases outside the gene matches. The V gene's germline CDR1 is SGDLS and CDR2 YYNGEE. There are 17 residues in the CDR3. CDR3 DNA: TGTGCCAGCAACAATAAGATGCGGGGACTAGAGGCGAGTGAGCAGTTCTTC. Translated: CASNNKMRGLEASEQFF. Variable domain in full (rest from reference TRBV9 and TRBJ2-1): DSGVTQTPKHLITATGQRVTLRCSPRSGDLSVYWYQQSLDQGLQFLIQYYNGEERAKGNILERFSAQQFPDLHSELNLSSLELGDSALYFCASNNKMRGLEASEQFFGPGTRLTVL.

Note on this clone: The same CDR3 can be traced to other DNA sequences in this sample. The chain joins TRBV13 to TRBJ2-7; 7 bases are shared with TRBD2. The CDR3 contains 15 residues. Germline assignment: CDR1 PRHDT and CDR2 FYEKMQ (reference sequence). Trimming cost V 1 base and J 0 bases; bases outside gene matches: 3. The CDR3 spells CASSLEGGGSYEQYF. The CDR3 DNA reads TGTGCCAGCAGCTTAGAAGGCGGGGGCTCCTACGAGCAGTACTTC.

CDR3 in DNA: TGTGCCAGCAAGGAACAGGGGGCGACGGCTGAAGCTTTCTTT. Translated, it gives CASKEQGATAEAFF. The chain couples TRBV6-4 to TRBJ1-1; 9 bases map to TRBD1. J was trimmed by 6 bases and V by 7 bases; bases with no gene match: 9. This CDR3 is built from 14 residues. Germline V CDR1 and CDR2: MRHNA, SNTAGT.

V is TRBV9 and J is TRBJ1-6; 7 bases fit TRBD1. Trimming took 1 base from V and 5 from J; bases not matched to a gene: 3. This CDR3 has 15 amino acids. Germline CDR1 reads SGDLS; CDR2 reads YYNGEE. DNA of the CDR3: TGTGCCAGCAGCGTAAGGGGGCTGGATAATTCACCCCTCCACTTT. Residues: CASSVRGLDNSPLHF.

This clone appeared once. The V gene is TRBV5-1, the J gene TRBJ1-6, with D tentatively TRBD1 (5 bases). Trimming shortened V by 4 bases and J by 8 bases, and 19 bases separated the two germline ends. This CDR3 region has 16 residues. Germline V lookup: CDR1 SGHRS, CDR2 YFSETQ. The CDR3 coding sequence is TGCGCCAGCAGCCTCGAACGGGGGGAAGTGGATTCACCCCTCCACTTT. Protein product: CASSLERGEVDSPLHF.

The rearrangement joins TRBV5-5 to TRBJ2-3; possibly TRBD1 for D (5 bases). V was pared by 6 bases and J by 5 bases, with 16 bases between. The V gene's germline CDR1 is SGHKS and CDR2 YYEKEE (reference sequence). The CDR3 spans 14 residues. Written as DNA, the CDR3 is TGTGCCAGCATGCCATCCAGGGTTATAGATACGCAGTATTTT. It encodes CASMPSRVIDTQYF.

This chain joins TRBV19 and TRBJ2-6; 10 bases fit TRBD1. The junction had 7 bases not matched to a gene; V was cut back by 6 bases and J by 2 bases. Germline values: CDR1 LNHDA, CDR2 SQIVND (reference sequence). This CDR3 has 17 residues. The CDR3 DNA reads TGTGCCAGTAGGGGGACAGGGGACCCAGCTGGGGCCAACGTCCTGACTTTC. Its translation is CASRGTGDPAGANVLTF.

The chain carries TRBV29-1 and TRBJ2-2; D is unresolved. Per the germline V gene, CDR1 is SQVTM and CDR2 is ANQGSEA. There are 13 residues in the CDR3. The ends were cut back, 4 bases at V and 0 bases at J, with 6 bases in the middle. This CDR3 reads CSVGQSNTGELFF. The CDR3 DNA reads TGCAGCGTTGGGCAATCGAACACCGGGGAGCTGTTTTTT.

Written as DNA, the CDR3 is TGTGCCAGCAGCGTGCGGACAGGGGGCACTGAAGCTTTCTTT. As protein: CASSVRTGGTEAFF. V usage is TRBV9 and J usage is TRBJ1-1, with 10 bases matching TRBD1. V gave up 2 bases and J gave up 4 bases; unmatched junction bases: 2. The CDR3 length is 14 residues. Germline assignment: CDR1 SGDLS and CDR2 YYNGEE. The whole variable domain, filled in from reference TRBV9 and TRBJ1-1, reads DSGVTQTPKHLITATGQRVTLRCSPRSGDLSVYWYQQSLDQGLQFLIQYYNGEERAKGNILERFSAQQFPDLHSELNLSSLELGDSALYFCASSVRTGGTEAFFGQGTRLTVV.

The chain uses TRBV14 and TRBJ2-6, with D perhaps TRBD1 (6 bases). This CDR3 has 16 residues. The germline V and J ends were trimmed by 4 bases and 4 bases, with 14 bases remaining between them. In germline, CDR1 is SGHDN, CDR2 FVKESK. CDR3: CASSRGTGSGANVLTF. Here the CDR3 DNA reads TGTGCCAGCAGCCGAGGAACAGGGTCAGGGGCCAACGTCCTGACTTTC.

The chain is built from TRBV7-2 and TRBJ2-3; 12 nucleotides line up with TRBD2. V was pared by 5 bases and J by 2 bases, with 5 bases of the junction left unmatched. The CDR3 runs 16 residues. In germline, CDR1 is SGHTA, CDR2 FQGNSA. The CDR3 loop reads CASSGRLAGATDTQYF. In DNA, the CDR3 is TGTGCCAGCAGCGGAAGACTAGCGGGGGCCACAGATACGCAGTATTTT. Complete variable domain (other parts from reference TRBV7-2 and TRBJ2-3): GAGVSQSPSNKVTEKGKDVELRCDPISGHTALYWYRQSLGQGLEFLIYFQGNSAPDKSGLPSDRFSAERTGGSVSTLTIQRTQQEDSAVYLCASSGRLAGATDTQYFGPGTRLTVL.

The V call is TRBV4-1, the J call TRBJ1-2; 8 positions match TRBD1. The CDR3 extends over 18 amino acids. Trimming at V came to 0 bases and at J to 0 bases, leaving 9 bases not matched to a gene. Germline lookup yields CDR1 MGHRA and CDR2 YSYEKL. The chain's CDR3 is CASSQDGRDRPSNYGYTF. The CDR3 DNA reads as TGCGCCAGCAGCCAAGATGGGAGGGACAGGCCCTCTAACTATGGCTACACCTTC.